This is a list of T cell receptor beta chains from one sample in a study of cytomegalovirus exposure and HLA in healthy donors. The data were produced by immunoSEQ multiplex PCR, yet TCRdb's version contains in-frame clones alone and is incomplete. Among about 160,000 clones, approximately 83% were seen once, and the ten largest hold 1.2%. Sequencing was performed on PBMCs. These TCRs come from a boy aged 2 to 10 in good health and CMV-seronegative. Both conserved end residues are part of each CDR3. The order of the fields is CDR3 protein, CDR3 DNA, D gene, clone size, J gene, V gene. D genes are given only for firm matches. Not every row has a clone size; where given, it reads once, few, many or a size class.

CDR3aa: CASSQERGAGGVGSQETQYF; CDR3nt: TGCGCCAGCAGCCAAGAAAGGGGGGCAGGGGGTGTAGGATCCCAAGAGACCCAGTACTTC; d_gene: .; abundance: .; j_gene: TRBJ2-5; v_gene: TRBV4-3
CDR3aa: CASSTDRGHEQYF; CDR3nt: TGTGCCAGCAGCACGGACAGGGGACACGAGCAGTACTTC; d_gene: TRBD1; abundance: .; j_gene: TRBJ2-7; v_gene: TRBV7-9
CDR3aa: CASSYSTGTPNEKLFF; CDR3nt: TGTGCCAGCAGTTATTCGACTGGGACACCAAACGAAAAACTGTTTTTT; d_gene: .; abundance: .; j_gene: TRBJ1-4; v_gene: TRBV6-9
CDR3aa: CASSLNRNRVSHYGYTF; CDR3nt: TGTGCCAGCAGTCTAAACCGAAACAGGGTTTCTCACTATGGCTACACCTTC; d_gene: .; abundance: .; j_gene: TRBJ1-2; v_gene: TRBV27
CDR3aa: CASSPTGLNTEAFF; CDR3nt: TGTGCCAGCTCACCTACAGGGCTGAACACTGAAGCTTTCTTT; d_gene: .; abundance: .; j_gene: TRBJ1-1; v_gene: TRBV18
CDR3aa: CAWSSRGTDTQYF; CDR3nt: TGTGCCTGGAGTTCCCGGGGCACAGATACGCAGTATTTT; d_gene: .; abundance: .; j_gene: TRBJ2-3; v_gene: TRBV30
CDR3aa: CASSERGGSRQYF; CDR3nt: TGTGCCAGCAGTGAAAGGGGAGGGTCTAGGCAGTACTTC; d_gene: TRBD2; abundance: .; j_gene: TRBJ2-5; v_gene: TRBV6-1
CDR3aa: CASSSAGWLEAFF; CDR3nt: TGTGCCAGCAGTTCCGCGGGTTGGCTTGAGGCTTTCTTT; d_gene: .; abundance: .; j_gene: TRBJ1-1; v_gene: TRBV6-5
CDR3aa: CASSQEEKYYGYTF; CDR3nt: TGTGCCAGCAGCCAGGAGGAAAAATACTATGGCTACACCTTC; d_gene: .; abundance: .; j_gene: TRBJ1-2; v_gene: TRBV7-8
CDR3aa: CSAWTGGEDYGYTF; CDR3nt: TGCAGCGCCTGGACAGGGGGTGAAGACTATGGCTACACCTTC; d_gene: TRBD1; abundance: .; j_gene: TRBJ1-2; v_gene: TRBV29-1
CDR3aa: CASSLGQGDLSPLHF; CDR3nt: TGTGCCAGCAGCCTTGGACAGGGTGATTTGTCACCCCTTCACTTT; d_gene: TRBD1; abundance: .; j_gene: TRBJ1-6; v_gene: TRBV6-6
CDR3aa: CASTGGRDGSSGYTF; CDR3nt: TGTGCCTCCACCGGTGGCAGGGATGGAAGCAGCGGCTACACCTTC; d_gene: .; abundance: .; j_gene: TRBJ1-2; v_gene: TRBV7-9
CDR3aa: CASAMFGGGPNNEKLFF; CDR3nt: TGTGCTAGTGCCATGTTTGGGGGGGGGCCAAATAATGAAAAACTGTTTTTT; d_gene: .; abundance: .; j_gene: TRBJ1-4; v_gene: TRBV12-5
CDR3aa: CSVVDRGRIYGYTF; CDR3nt: TGCAGCGTTGTCGACAGGGGCCGGATCTATGGCTACACCTTC; d_gene: TRBD1; abundance: .; j_gene: TRBJ1-2; v_gene: TRBV29-1
CDR3aa: CATSRLGDQPQHF; CDR3nt: TGTGCCACCAGCAGGTTAGGGGATCAGCCCCAGCATTTT; d_gene: .; abundance: .; j_gene: TRBJ1-5; v_gene: TRBV15
CDR3aa: CASRSTGVDTQYF; CDR3nt: TGTGCCAGCAGGTCGACGGGTGTTGATACGCAGTATTTT; d_gene: .; abundance: .; j_gene: TRBJ2-3; v_gene: TRBV13
CDR3aa: CASRKIDSSNQPQHF; CDR3nt: TGTGCCAGCAGGAAAATCGACAGTAGCAATCAGCCCCAGCATTTT; d_gene: .; abundance: .; j_gene: TRBJ1-5; v_gene: TRBV27
CDR3aa: CASERDRGSYEQYF; CDR3nt: TGTGCCAGCGAGAGGGACAGGGGCTCCTACGAGCAGTACTTC; d_gene: TRBD1; abundance: once; j_gene: TRBJ2-7; v_gene: TRBV6-1
CDR3aa: CASSTGWLELF; CDR3nt: TGTGCCAGCAGCACGGGTTGGCTGGAACTCTTT; d_gene: .; abundance: .; j_gene: TRBJ1-1; v_gene: TRBV6-1
CDR3aa: CASSFSRGRETQYF; CDR3nt: TGTGCCAGCAGCTTTTCCAGGGGGCGTGAAACCCAGTACTTC; d_gene: TRBD1; abundance: .; j_gene: TRBJ2-5; v_gene: TRBV7-9
CDR3aa: CASLATTDTQYF; CDR3nt: TGTGCCAGCCTAGCGACTACAGATACGCAGTATTTT; d_gene: .; abundance: .; j_gene: TRBJ2-3; v_gene: TRBV6-1
CDR3aa: CASRVGQSNYGYTF; CDR3nt: TGTGCCAGCAGGGTCGGACAGTCTAACTATGGCTACACCTTC; d_gene: .; abundance: once; j_gene: TRBJ1-2; v_gene: TRBV6-5
CDR3aa: CASSQGLTSGKETQYF; CDR3nt: TGTGCCAGCAGCCAAGGCCTGACTAGCGGGAAAGAGACCCAGTACTTC; d_gene: TRBD2; abundance: .; j_gene: TRBJ2-5; v_gene: TRBV14
CDR3aa: CASSYRFMSHTDTQYF; CDR3nt: TGTGCCAGCAGTTACCGCTTCATGAGCCACACAGATACGCAGTATTTT; d_gene: .; abundance: .; j_gene: TRBJ2-3; v_gene: TRBV6-5
CDR3aa: CASSQDRGPENIQYF; CDR3nt: TGCGCCAGCAGCCAAGATCGGGGTCCCGAAAACATTCAGTACTTC; d_gene: .; abundance: .; j_gene: TRBJ2-4; v_gene: TRBV4-3
CDR3aa: CASSQTSNTYNEQFF; CDR3nt: TGTGCCAGCAGCCAAACTAGCAATACCTACAATGAGCAGTTCTTC; d_gene: .; abundance: .; j_gene: TRBJ2-1; v_gene: TRBV9
CDR3aa: CASRGQIYGYTF; CDR3nt: TGTGCCAGCAGGGGACAGATCTATGGCTACACCTTC; d_gene: TRBD1; abundance: few; j_gene: TRBJ1-2; v_gene: TRBV25-1
CDR3aa: CASSPWTGDGYTF; CDR3nt: TGTGCCAGCAGCCCCTGGACAGGGGATGGCTACACCTTC; d_gene: TRBD1; abundance: .; j_gene: TRBJ1-2; v_gene: TRBV7-6
CDR3aa: CASSQDYGSSYNEQFF; CDR3nt: TGTGCCAGCAGCCAAGATTACGGGAGCTCCTACAATGAGCAGTTCTTC; d_gene: .; abundance: few; j_gene: TRBJ2-1; v_gene: TRBV4-2